This T cell receptor beta chain was sequenced for a study of T-cell memory formation after mild COVID-19. The wider study: Largely donor-specific sequence clusters came from a couple of donors.

The CDR3 has 13 amino acids. Looked up from germline, CDR1 is SGHDT and CDR2 is YYEEEE. The V and J ends lost 3 bases and 7 bases, in that order; junction bases with no gene match: 2. Sample barcodes and UMIs were carried by the TCR alpha and TCR beta cDNA libraries that 5'RACE generated with constant-segment primers. TCRdb used MiXCR to reprocess the 5' RACE reads, holding one entry per CDR3 protein. Here the sample spans 250,000 to 350,000 distinct CDR3 sequences, approximately 20% being singletons. The sequence came from a young man who had mild COVID-19 (a few samples of this study predate the infection). Cell type and time point are not known. The chain joins TRBV5-6 to TRBJ1-2; TRBD1 matches at 11 bases. The sequenced sample was PBMCs or a T cell subset sorted from them (not recorded which). As DNA, the CDR3 is TGTGCCAGCAGCTGGGACAGGGGGTCTGGCTACACCTTC. Translated: CASSWDRGSGYTF.